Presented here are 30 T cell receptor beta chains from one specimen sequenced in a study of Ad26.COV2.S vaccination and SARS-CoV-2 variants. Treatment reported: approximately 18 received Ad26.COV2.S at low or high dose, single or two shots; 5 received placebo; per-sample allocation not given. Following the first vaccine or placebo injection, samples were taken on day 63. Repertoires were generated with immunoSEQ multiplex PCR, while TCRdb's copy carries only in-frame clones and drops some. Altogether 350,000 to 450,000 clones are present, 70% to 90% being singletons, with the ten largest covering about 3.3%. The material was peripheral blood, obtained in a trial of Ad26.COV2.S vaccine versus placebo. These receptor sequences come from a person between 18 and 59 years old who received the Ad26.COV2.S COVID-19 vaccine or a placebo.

The CDR3 coding sequence is TGTGCCACCAGTGATTTGCTTGGCTGGAGGGCTAGCGGGAGGGCCCCGAGCTCCTACAATGAGCAGTTCTTC. This encodes CATSDLLGWRASGRAPSSYNEQFF. The chain joins TRBV24-1 to TRBJ2-1, with TRBD2 matching over 12 bases. With 0 bases clipped from V and 0 bases from J, the junction kept 20 bases outside the gene matches. From germline, CDR1 is KGHDR and CDR2 SFDVKD. There are 24 residues in the CDR3.

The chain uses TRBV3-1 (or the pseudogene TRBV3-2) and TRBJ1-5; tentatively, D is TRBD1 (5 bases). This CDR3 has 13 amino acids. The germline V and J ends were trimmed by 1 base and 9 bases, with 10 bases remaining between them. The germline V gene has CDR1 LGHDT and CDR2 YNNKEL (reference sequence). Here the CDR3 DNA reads TGTGCCAGCAGCCAAGGGGGGTCTTCGCCCCAGCATTTT. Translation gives CASSQGGSSPQHF.

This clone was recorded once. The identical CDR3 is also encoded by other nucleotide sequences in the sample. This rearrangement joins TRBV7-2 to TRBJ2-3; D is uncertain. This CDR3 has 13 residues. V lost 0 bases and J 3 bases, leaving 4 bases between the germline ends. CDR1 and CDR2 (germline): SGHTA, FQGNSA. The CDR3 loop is CASSLAVTDTQYF. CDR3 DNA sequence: TGTGCCAGCAGCTTAGCAGTTACAGATACGCAGTATTTT.

Here the CDR3 reads CAWSKGVQPQHF. The CDR3, as DNA: TGTGCCTGGAGTAAGGGGGTTCAGCCCCAGCATTTT. The J gene is TRBJ1-5, the V gene TRBV30; weak D call: TRBD1 (6 bases). Trimming cost V 2 bases and J 6 bases, with 8 bases left between them. This CDR3 is built from 12 residues. Germline V gives CDR1 GTSNPN, CDR2 SVGIG (reference sequence).

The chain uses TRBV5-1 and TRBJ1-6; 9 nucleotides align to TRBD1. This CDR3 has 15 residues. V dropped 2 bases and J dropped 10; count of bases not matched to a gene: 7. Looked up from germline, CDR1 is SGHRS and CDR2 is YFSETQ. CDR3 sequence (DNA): TGCGCCAGCAGCTTAGCGGGACAGGGTGAATCACCCCTCCACTTT. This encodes CASSLAGQGESPLHF.

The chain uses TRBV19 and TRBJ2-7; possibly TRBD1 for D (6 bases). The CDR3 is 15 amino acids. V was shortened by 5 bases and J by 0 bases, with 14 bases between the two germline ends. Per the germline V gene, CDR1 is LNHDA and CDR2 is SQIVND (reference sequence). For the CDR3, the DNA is TGTGCCAGTAGTCTCGGGACAAAGAGCTCCTACGAGCAGTACTTC. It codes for CASSLGTKSSYEQYF.

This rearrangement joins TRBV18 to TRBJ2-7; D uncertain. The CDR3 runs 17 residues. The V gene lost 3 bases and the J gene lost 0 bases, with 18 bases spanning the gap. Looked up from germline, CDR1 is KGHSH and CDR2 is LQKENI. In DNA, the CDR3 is TGTGCCAGCTCACCGGTCCCCAATACAGATCTCTCCTACGAGCAGTACTTC. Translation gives CASSPVPNTDLSYEQYF.

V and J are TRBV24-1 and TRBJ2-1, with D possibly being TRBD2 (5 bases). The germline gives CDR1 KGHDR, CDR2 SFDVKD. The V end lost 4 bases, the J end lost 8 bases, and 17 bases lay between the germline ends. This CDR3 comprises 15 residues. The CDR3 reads CATSDSGSSWDEQFF. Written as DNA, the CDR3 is TGTGCCACCAGTGACTCGGGGTCCAGCTGGGATGAGCAGTTCTTC.

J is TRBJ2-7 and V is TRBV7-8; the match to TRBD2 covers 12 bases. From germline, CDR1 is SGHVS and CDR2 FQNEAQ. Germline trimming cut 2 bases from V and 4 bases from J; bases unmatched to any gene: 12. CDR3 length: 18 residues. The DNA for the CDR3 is TGTGCCAGCAGCTTACCGGCCACTAGCGGGAGGCCCAATTACGAGCAGTACTTC. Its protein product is CASSLPATSGRPNYEQYF.

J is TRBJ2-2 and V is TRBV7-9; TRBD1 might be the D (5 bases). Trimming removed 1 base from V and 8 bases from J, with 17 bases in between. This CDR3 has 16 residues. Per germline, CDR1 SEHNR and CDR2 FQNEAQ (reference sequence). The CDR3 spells CASSLGGVREKGELFF. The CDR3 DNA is TGTGCCAGCAGCTTAGGAGGAGTCAGGGAAAAAGGGGAGCTGTTTTTT.

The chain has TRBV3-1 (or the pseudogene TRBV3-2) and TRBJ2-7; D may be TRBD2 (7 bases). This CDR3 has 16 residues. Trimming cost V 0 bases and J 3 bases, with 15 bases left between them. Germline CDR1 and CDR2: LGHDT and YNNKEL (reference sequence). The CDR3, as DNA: TGTGCCAGCAGCCAAGAATTATCGGGGGGCGGCTACGAGCAGTACTTC. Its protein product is CASSQELSGGGYEQYF.

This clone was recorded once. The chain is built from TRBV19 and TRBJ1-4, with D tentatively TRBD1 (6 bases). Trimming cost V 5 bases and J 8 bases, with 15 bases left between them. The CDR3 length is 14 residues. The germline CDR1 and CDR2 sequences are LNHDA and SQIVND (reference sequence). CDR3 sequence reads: CASSLLTTGEKLFF. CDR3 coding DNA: TGTGCCAGTAGTCTCCTTACAACAGGGGAAAAACTGTTTTTT.

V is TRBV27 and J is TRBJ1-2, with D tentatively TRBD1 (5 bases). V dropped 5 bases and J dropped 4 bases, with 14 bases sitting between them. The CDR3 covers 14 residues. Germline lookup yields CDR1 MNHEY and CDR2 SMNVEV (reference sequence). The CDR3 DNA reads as TGTGCCAGCAGTCCATCAGGGAACGGCTATGGCTACACCTTC. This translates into CASSPSGNGYGYTF.

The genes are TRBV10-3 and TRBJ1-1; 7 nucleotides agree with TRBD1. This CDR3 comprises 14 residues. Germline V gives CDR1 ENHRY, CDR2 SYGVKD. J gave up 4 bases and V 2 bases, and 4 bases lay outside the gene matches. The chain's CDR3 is CAISETGESTEAFF. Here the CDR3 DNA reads TGTGCCATCAGTGAGACAGGGGAGAGCACTGAAGCTTTCTTT.

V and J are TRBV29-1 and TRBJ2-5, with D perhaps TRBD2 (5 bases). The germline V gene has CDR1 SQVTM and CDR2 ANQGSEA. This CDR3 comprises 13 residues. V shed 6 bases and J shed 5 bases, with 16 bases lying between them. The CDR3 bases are TGCAGCGTACGAACTAGAAATGTGGAGACCCAGTACTTC. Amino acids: CSVRTRNVETQYF.

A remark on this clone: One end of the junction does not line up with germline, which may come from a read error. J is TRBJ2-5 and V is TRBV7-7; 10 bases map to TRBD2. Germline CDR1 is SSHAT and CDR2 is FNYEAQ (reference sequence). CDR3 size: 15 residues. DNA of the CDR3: TGTGCTAGCAGCCAGCGGGGGGGCTCGGGGGAGACCCAGTACTTC. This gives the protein CASSQRGGSGETQYF.

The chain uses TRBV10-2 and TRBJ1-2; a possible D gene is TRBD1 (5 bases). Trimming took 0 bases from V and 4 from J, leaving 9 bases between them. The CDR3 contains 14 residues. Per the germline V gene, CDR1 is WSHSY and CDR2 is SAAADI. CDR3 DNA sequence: TGCGCCAGCAGTGAGTCGGGACGGAGCTATGGCTACACCTTC. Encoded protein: CASSESGRSYGYTF.

The CDR3 is CASSLVGQETQYF. As DNA, the CDR3 is TGCGCCAGCAGCTTGGTAGGCCAAGAGACCCAGTACTTC. This chain uses TRBV5-1 with TRBJ2-5; no clear D gene. Trimming pared 0 bases from V and 1 base from J, leaving 4 bases between. The V gene's germline CDR1 is SGHRS and CDR2 YFSETQ. The CDR3 sequence is 13 residues long.

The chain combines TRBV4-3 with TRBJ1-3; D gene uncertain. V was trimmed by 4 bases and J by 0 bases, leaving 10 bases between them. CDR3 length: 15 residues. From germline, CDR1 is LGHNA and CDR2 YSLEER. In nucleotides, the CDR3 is TGCGCCAGCAGCCCATCCCCCGTCTCTGGAAACACCATATATTTT. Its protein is CASSPSPVSGNTIYF.

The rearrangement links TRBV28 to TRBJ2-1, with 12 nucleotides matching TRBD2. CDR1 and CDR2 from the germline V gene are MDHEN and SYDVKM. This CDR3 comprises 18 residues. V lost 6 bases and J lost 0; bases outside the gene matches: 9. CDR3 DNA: TGTGCCAGCAGGGAACTAGCGGGAGGACCTCACTCCTACAATGAGCAGTTCTTC. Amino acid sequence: CASRELAGGPHSYNEQFF.

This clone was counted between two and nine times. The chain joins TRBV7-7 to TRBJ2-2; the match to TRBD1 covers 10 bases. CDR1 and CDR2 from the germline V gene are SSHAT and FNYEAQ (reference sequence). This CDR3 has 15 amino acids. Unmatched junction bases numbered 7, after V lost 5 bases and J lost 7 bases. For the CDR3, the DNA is TGTGCCAGCAGCCCACGGACAGGGGGAATCGGGGAGCTGTTTTTT. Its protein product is CASSPRTGGIGELFF.

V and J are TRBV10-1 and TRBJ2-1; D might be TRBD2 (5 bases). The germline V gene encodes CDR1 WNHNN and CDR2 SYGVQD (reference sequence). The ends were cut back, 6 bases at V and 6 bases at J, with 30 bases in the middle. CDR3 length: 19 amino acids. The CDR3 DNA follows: TGCGCCAGCAGCGGCTGGAGTGAGGGAAAGGGAGATCCCGTCAATGAGCAGTTCTTC. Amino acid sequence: CASSGWSEGKGDPVNEQFF.

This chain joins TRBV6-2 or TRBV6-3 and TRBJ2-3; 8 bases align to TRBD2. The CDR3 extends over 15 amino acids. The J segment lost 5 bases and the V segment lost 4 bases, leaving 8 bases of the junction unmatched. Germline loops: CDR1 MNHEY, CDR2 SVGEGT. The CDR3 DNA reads TGTGCCAGCAGTTTCGTAGCGGGACGGATAGATACGCAGTATTTT. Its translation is CASSFVAGRIDTQYF.

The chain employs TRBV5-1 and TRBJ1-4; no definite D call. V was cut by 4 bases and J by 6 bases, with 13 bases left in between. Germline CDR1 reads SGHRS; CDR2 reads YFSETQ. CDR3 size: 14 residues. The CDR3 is CASSRTDPYEKLFF. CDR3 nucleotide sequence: TGCGCCAGCAGCCGGACGGATCCTTATGAAAAACTGTTTTTT. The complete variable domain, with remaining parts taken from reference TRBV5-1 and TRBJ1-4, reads KAGVTQTPRYLIKTRGQQVTLSCSPISGHRSVSWYQQTPGQGLQFLFEYFSETQRNKGNFPGRFSGRQFSNSRSEMNVSTLELGDSALYLCASSRTDPYEKLFFGSGTQLSVL.

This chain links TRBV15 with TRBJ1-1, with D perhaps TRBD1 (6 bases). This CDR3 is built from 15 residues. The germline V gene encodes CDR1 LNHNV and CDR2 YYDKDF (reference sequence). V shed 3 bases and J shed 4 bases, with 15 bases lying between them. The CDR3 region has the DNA TGTGCCACCAGCAGGGATAGGGGGGCTGGCACTGAAGCTTTCTTT. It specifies CATSRDRGAGTEAFF.

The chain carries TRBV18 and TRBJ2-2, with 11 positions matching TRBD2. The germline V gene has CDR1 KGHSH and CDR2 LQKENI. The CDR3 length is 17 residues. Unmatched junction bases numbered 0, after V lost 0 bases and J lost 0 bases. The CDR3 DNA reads TGTGCCAGCTCACCACCGACTAGCGGGACGAACACCGGGGAGCTGTTTTTT. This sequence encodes CASSPPTSGTNTGELFF.

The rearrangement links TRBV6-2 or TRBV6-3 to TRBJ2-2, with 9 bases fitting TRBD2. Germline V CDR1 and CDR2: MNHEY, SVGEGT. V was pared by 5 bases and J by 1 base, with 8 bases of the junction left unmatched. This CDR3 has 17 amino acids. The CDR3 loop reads CASSPEGSGRNTGELFF. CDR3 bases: TGTGCCAGCAGTCCCGAGGGTAGCGGGAGGAACACCGGGGAGCTGTTTTTT.

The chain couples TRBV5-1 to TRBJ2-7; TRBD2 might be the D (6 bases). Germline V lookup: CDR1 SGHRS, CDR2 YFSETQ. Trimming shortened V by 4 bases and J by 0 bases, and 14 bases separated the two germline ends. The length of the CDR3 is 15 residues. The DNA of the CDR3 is TGCGCCAGCAGCCTAGGAGGGTTCAGCTCCTACGAGCAGTACTTC. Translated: CASSLGGFSSYEQYF.

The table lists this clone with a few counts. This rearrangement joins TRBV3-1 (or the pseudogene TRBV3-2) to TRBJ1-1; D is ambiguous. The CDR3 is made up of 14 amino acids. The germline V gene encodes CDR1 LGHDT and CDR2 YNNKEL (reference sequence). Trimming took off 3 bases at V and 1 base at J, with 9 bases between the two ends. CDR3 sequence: CASSHSAGNTEAFF. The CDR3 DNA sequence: TGTGCCAGCAGCCATTCGGCGGGGAACACTGAAGCTTTCTTT.

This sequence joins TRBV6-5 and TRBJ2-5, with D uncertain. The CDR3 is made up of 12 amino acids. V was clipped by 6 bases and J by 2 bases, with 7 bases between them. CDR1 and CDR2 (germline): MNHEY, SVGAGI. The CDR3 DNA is TGTGCCAGCAGACGAAAACAAGAGACCCAGTACTTC. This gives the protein CASRRKQETQYF.